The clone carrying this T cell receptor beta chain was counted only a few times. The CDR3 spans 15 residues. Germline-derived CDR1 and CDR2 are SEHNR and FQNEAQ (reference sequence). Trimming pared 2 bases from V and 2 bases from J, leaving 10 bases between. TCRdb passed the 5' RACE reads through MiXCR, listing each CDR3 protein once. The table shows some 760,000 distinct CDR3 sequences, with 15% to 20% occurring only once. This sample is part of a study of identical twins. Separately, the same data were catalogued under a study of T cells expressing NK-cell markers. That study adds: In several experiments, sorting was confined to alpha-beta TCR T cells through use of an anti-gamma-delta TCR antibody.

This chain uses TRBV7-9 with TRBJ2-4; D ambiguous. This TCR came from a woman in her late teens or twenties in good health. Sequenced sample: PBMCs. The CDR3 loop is CASSLSGVSKNIQYF. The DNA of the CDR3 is TGTGCCAGCAGCTTATCCGGAGTCTCCAAAAACATTCAGTACTTC.